This T cell receptor beta chain is drawn from a study of early T cells in non-severe SARS-CoV-2 infection. Whole-study findings and limits: Sequences matched to VDJdb favored anti-spike CD8 responses, while private and CD4 specificities were missed.

This CDR3 comprises 18 residues. Attachment of unique molecular identifiers to individual cDNA molecules was performed. TCRdb processed the 5' RACE reads anew with MiXCR; each CDR3 protein has one entry. The sample carries fewer than 65,000 distinct CDR3 sequences, approximately 9.3% recorded once. This clonotype has ten or more counts. Its antigen is not known. The sequencing sample was made of whole blood. The chain links TRBV1 to TRBJ2-5; TRBD2 was called by the table and not checked on the DNA. TRBV1 is flagged as a pseudogene. This clonotype was sampled from an adult who was a healthcare worker with PCR-confirmed SARS-CoV-2 infection or an uninfected control (not recorded which). This CDR3 is CTSSSGGSEPPYQETQYF. In DNA, the CDR3 is TGCACCAGCAGCTCTGGAGGGAGTGAACCACCATACCAAGAGACCCAGTACTTC.